This T cell receptor (beta chain) was profiled in a study of cytomegalovirus exposure and HLA in healthy donors. Study-wide results and caveats: Some TCR beta chains (about 180 of them) were listed as cytomegalovirus-associated. Many donors carried some public TCRs, although rarity characterized most TCR sequences.

As regards this clone: Its specificity is not known.

Germline V CDR1 and CDR2: MGHRA, YSYEKL. Trimming stripped 6 bases from V and 3 bases from J, with 14 bases between. The CDR3 is made up of 15 amino acids. The table came from immunoSEQ multiplex PCR; TCRdb's copy has only in-frame clones and leaves some out. The sample includes 330,000 or so clones, more than 80% of them seen just once. The source is a woman aged 18-35 years in good health and CMV-seronegative. The sample taken for sequencing was PBMCs. This chain links TRBV4-1 with TRBJ1-4, with a possible D match to TRBD1 (6 bases). The CDR3 here is CASRKLGQPNEKLFF. CDR3 DNA: TGCGCCAGCAGGAAACTTGGACAGCCTAATGAAAAACTGTTTTTT.